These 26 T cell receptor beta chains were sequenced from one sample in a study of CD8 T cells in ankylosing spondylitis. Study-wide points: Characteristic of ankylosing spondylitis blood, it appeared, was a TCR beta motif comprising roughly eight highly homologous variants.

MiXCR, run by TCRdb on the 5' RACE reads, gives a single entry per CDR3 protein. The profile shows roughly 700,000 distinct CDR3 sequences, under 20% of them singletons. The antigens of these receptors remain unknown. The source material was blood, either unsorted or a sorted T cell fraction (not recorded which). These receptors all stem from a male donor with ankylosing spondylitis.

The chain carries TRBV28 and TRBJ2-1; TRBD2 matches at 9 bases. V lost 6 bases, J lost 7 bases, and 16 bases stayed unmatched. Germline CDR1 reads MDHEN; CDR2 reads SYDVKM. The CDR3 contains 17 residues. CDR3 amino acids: CASSPFGVSGSRNEQFF. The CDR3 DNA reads TGTGCCAGCAGCCCCTTCGGAGTTAGCGGGAGCCGGAATGAGCAGTTCTTC.

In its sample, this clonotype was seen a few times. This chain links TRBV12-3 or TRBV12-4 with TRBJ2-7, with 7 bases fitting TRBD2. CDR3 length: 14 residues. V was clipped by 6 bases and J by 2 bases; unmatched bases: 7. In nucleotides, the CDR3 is TGTGCCAGCAGCAAAAGCGGGGCCCCCTACGAGCAGTACTTC. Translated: CASSKSGAPYEQYF.

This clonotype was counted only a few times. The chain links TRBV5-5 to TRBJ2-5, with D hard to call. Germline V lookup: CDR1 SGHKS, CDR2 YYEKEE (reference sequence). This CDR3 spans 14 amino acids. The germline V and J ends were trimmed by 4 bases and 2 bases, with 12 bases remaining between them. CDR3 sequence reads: CASSLLGSQETQYF. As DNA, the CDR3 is TGTGCCAGCAGCCTGCTTGGCAGTCAAGAGACCCAGTACTTC.

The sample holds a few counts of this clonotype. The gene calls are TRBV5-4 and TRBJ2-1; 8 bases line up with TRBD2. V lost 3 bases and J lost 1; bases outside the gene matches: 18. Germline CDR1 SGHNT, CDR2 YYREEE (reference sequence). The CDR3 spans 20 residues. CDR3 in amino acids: CASSYKPRRIGRVSYNEQFF. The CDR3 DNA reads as TGTGCCAGCAGCTACAAACCTCGGCGGATCGGGAGGGTATCCTACAATGAGCAGTTCTTC.

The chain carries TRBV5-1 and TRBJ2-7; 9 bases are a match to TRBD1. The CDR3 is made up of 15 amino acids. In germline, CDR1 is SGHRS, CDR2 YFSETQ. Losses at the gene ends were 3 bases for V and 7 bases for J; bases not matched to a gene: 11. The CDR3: CASSYRTGEVREQYF. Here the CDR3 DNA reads TGCGCCAGCAGCTATCGGACAGGGGAGGTGCGGGAGCAGTACTTC.

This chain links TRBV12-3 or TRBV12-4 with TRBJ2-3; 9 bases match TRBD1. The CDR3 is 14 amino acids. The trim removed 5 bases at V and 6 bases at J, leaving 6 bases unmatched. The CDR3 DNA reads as TGTGCCAGCAGTGGGACAGGGTTATTTGATACGCAGTATTTT. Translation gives CASSGTGLFDTQYF.

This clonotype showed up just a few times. The CDR3 is CASSPGGNSNQPQHF. In DNA form, the CDR3 reads TGTGCCAGCAGCCCCGGGGGGAATAGCAATCAGCCCCAGCATTTT. This rearrangement joins TRBV12-3 or TRBV12-4 to TRBJ1-5; the D gene is possibly TRBD1 (5 bases). This CDR3 is 15 amino acids long. V lost 6 bases to trimming and J lost 0 bases, with 12 bases between them.

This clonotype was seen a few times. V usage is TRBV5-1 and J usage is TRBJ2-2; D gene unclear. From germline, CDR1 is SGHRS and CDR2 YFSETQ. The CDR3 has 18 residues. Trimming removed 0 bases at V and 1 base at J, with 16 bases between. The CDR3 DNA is TGCGCCAGCAGCTTGGGGCTCTGGGCTACTGAGAACACCGGGGAGCTGTTTTTT. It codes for CASSLGLWATENTGELFF. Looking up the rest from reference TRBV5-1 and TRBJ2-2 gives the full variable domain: KAGVTQTPRYLIKTRGQQVTLSCSPISGHRSVSWYQQTPGQGLQFLFEYFSETQRNKGNFPGRFSGRQFSNSRSEMNVSTLELGDSALYLCASSLGLWATENTGELFFGEGSRLTVL.

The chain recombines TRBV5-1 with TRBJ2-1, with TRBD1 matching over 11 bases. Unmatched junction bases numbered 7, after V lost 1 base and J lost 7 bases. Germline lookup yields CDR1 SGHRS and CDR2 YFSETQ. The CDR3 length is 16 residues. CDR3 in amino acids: CASSLFSGQGGNEQFF. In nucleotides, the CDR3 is TGCGCCAGCAGCTTGTTTTCGGGACAGGGGGGGAATGAGCAGTTCTTC.

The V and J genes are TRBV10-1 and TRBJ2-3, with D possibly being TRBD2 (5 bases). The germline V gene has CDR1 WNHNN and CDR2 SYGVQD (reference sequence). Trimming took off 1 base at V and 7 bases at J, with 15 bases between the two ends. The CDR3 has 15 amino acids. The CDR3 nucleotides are TGCGCCAGCAGTGAGTTCGAACGGGGTCTCTATACGCAGTATTTT. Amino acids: CASSEFERGLYTQYF.

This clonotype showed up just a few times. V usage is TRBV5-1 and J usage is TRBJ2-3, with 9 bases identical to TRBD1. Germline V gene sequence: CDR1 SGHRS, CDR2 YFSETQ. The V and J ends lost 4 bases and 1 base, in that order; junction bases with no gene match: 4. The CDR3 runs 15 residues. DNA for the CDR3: TGCGCCAGCAGCATACAGGGGGCCGGCACAGATACGCAGTATTTT. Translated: CASSIQGAGTDTQYF.

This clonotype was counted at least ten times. The CDR3 DNA is TGCGCCAGCAGCCTCCCCGAGGGACAAAACTACGAGCAGTACTTC. As protein: CASSLPEGQNYEQYF. The chain links TRBV5-1 to TRBJ2-7; perhaps TRBD1 as D (6 bases). Germline V gene data show CDR1 as SGHRS and CDR2 as YFSETQ. The CDR3 contains 15 residues. Trimming stripped 4 bases from V and 3 bases from J, with 17 bases between.

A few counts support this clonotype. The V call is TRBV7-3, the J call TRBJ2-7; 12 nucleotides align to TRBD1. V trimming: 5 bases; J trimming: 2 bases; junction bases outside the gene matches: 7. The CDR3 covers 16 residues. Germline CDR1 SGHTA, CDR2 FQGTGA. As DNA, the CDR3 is TGTGCCAGCAGCATATCCGGGACAGGGGGCACCTACGAGCAGTACTTC. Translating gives CASSISGTGGTYEQYF.

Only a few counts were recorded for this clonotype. The CDR3 DNA sequence: TGCAGTGCTAGAGATCCGAACCTCTACAATGAGCAGTTCTTC. Translation: CSARDPNLYNEQFF. The chain combines TRBV20-1 with TRBJ2-1; D unresolved. Germline CDR1 DFQATT, CDR2 SNEGSKA (reference sequence). Trimming took off 0 bases at V and 3 bases at J, with 9 bases between the two ends. This CDR3 is 14 amino acids long.

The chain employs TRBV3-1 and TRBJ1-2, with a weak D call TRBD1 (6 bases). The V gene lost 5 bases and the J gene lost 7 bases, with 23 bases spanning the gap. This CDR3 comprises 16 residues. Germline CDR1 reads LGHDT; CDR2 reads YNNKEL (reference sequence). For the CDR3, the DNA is TGTGCCAGCAGCTCGGGGGACAACAATCTTTCGGGTGGCTACACCTTC. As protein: CASSSGDNNLSGGYTF.

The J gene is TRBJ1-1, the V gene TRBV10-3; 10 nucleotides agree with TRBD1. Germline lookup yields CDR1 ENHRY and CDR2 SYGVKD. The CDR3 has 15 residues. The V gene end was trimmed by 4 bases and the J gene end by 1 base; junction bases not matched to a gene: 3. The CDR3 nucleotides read TGTGCCATCAGTGTGGGACAGGGGTCGAACACTGAAGCTTTCTTT. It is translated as CAISVGQGSNTEAFF.

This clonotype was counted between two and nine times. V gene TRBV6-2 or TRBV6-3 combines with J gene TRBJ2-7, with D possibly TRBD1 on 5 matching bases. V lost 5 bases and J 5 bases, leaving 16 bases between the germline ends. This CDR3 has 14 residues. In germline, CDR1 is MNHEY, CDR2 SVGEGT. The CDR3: CASSPPGRVHEQYF. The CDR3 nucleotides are TGTGCCAGCAGTCCGCCCGGCAGGGTGCACGAGCAGTACTTC.

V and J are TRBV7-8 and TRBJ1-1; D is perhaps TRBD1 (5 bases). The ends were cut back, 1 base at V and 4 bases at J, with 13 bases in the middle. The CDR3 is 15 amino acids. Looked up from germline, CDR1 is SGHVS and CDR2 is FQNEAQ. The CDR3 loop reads CASSLGAGLSTEAFF. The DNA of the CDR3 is TGTGCCAGCAGCTTAGGAGCAGGGCTCAGCACTGAAGCTTTCTTT.

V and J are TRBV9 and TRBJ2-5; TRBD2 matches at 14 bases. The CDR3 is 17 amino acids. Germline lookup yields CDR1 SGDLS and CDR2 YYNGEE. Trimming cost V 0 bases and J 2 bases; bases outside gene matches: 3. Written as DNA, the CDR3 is TGTGCCAGCAGCGTAGGGACTAGCGGGGGGATTCAAGAGACCCAGTACTTC. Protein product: CASSVGTSGGIQETQYF.

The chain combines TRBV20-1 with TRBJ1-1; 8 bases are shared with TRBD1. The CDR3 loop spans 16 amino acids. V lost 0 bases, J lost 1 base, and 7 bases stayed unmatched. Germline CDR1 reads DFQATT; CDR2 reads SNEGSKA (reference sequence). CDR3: CSARDRTGFRNTEAFF. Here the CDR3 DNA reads TGCAGTGCTAGAGATAGGACAGGGTTCAGGAACACTGAAGCTTTCTTT.

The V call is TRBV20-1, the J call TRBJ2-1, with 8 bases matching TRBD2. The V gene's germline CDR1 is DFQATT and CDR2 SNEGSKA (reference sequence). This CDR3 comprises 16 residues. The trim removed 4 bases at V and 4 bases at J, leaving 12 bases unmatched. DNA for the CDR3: TGCAGTGCTATTAGGACTAGTAGCGGGATGTACAATGAGCAGTTCTTC. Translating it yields CSAIRTSSGMYNEQFF.

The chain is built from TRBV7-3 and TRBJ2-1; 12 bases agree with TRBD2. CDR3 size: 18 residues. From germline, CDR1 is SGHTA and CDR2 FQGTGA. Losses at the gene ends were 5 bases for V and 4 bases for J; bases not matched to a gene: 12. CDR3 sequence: CASSPRLAGALDYNEQFF. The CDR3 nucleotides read TGTGCCAGCAGCCCAAGACTAGCGGGGGCCCTGGATTACAATGAGCAGTTCTTC.

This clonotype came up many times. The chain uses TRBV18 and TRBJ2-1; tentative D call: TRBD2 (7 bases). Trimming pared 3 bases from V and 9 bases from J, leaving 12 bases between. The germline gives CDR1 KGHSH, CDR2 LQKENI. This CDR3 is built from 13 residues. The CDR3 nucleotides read TGTGCCAGCTCACCGACGCGGGGGCCTGAGCAGTTCTTC. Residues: CASSPTRGPEQFF. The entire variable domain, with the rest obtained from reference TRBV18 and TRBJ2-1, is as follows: NAGVMQNPRHLVRRRGQEARLRCSPMKGHSHVYWYRQLPEEGLKFMVYLQKENIIDESGMPKERFSAEFPKEGPSILRIQQVVRGDSAAYFCASSPTRGPEQFFGPGTRLTVL.

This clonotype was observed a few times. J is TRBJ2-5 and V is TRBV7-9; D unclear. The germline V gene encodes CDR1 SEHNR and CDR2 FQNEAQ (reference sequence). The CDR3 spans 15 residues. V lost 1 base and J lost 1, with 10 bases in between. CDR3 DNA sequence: TGTGCCAGCAGCTTAGGGTGGTTGACCCAAGAGACCCAGTACTTC. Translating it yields CASSLGWLTQETQYF.

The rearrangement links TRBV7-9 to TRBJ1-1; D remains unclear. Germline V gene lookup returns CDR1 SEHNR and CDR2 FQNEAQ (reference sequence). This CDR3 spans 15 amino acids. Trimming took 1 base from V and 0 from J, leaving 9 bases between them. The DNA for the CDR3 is TGTGCCAGCAGCTTAGAAGGTACCATGAACACTGAAGCTTTCTTT. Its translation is CASSLEGTMNTEAFF.

The CDR3: CASSDPGNEQFF. The DNA of the CDR3 is TGTGCCAGCAGTGACCCGGGCAATGAGCAGTTCTTC. The rearrangement links TRBV25-1 to TRBJ2-1; D is unclear. V lost 3 bases and J 6 bases, leaving 6 bases between the germline ends. This CDR3 has 12 residues. Germline loops: CDR1 MGHDK, CDR2 SYGVNS.